This T cell receptor beta chain was sequenced for a study of OX40 agonist ivuxolimab in advanced cancers. Study-level results: No antigen was identified for the clonally expanded peripheral T cells.

Some clones are missing from TCRdb's copy, which holds only in-frame ones; the method was immunoSEQ multiplex PCR. The sample lists over 30,000 clones, more than 60% occurring once. The CDR3 spans 15 residues. Per germline, CDR1 LNHNV and CDR2 YYDKDF (reference sequence). V dropped 7 bases and J dropped 4 bases, with 19 bases sitting between them. Comment on this clone: Its antigen is as yet unknown.

This specimen was CD4+ or CD8+ T cells sorted from blood, taken in a trial of the OX40 agonist ivuxolimab. The TCR was taken from an adult with an advanced solid tumor such as melanoma, head and neck, liver or kidney cancer. The V and J genes are TRBV15 and TRBJ1-1, with D possibly matching TRBD1 (5 bases). The CDR3 DNA reads as TGTGCCACCATCACACCCAGGGACGAAGGCACTGAAGCTTTCTTT. It yields the protein CATITPRDEGTEAFF.